This paragraph covers one TCR beta chain sequence. These data originate in a study of blood T cell repertoires in COVID-19. TCRdb's copy holds only in-frame clones and misses some; the assay was immunoSEQ multiplex PCR. In the table there are approximately 190,000 clones, 82% of which are singletons. The Seattle site enrolled patients during active infection and followed them longitudinally. The sequence was collected from an older woman with COVID-19, enrolled during active disease. Sequencing was carried out using peripheral blood.

CDR3 nucleotide sequence: TGTGCCATCAGTCCCGGGGGATCTAATGAAAAACTGTTTTTT. Its protein is CAISPGGSNEKLFF. The chain employs TRBV10-3 and TRBJ1-4, with D possibly TRBD1 on 5 matching bases. The CDR3 has 14 residues. Looked up from germline, CDR1 is ENHRY and CDR2 is SYGVKD. Trimming cost V 5 bases and J 3 bases, with 10 bases left between them.